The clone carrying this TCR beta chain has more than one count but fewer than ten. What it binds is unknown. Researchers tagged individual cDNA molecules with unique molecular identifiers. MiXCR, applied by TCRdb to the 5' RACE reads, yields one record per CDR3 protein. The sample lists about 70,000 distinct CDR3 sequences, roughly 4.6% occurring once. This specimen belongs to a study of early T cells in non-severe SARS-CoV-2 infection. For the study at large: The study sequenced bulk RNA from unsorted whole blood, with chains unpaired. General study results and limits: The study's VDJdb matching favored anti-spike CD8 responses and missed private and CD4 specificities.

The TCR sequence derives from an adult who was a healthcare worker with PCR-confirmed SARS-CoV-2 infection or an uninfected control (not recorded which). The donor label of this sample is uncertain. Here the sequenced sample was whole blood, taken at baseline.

CDR3 in DNA: TGTGCCAGCAGTTTGACAGGGCAAAATGGCTACACCTTC. Protein: CASSLTGQNGYTF. The rearrangement joins TRBV28 to TRBJ1-2; 7 nucleotides line up with TRBD1. The germline gives CDR1 MDHEN, CDR2 SYDVKM. V trimming: 3 bases; J trimming: 6 bases; junction bases outside the gene matches: 4. This CDR3 has 13 amino acids.